A selection of T cell receptor beta chains follows, all from one sample in a study of shared clonotypes between healthy human individuals. TCRdb's table, derived via immunoSEQ multiplex PCR, lists solely in-frame clones and lacks some. The table shows just over 2,000,000 clones, with 90% to 95% occurring only once. Sequencing was carried out using naive CD4+ T cells sorted from blood. These receptors were collected from a man aged 18 to 29 in good health. Both conserved end residues are part of each CDR3. Fields, in order: D gene, V gene, J gene, CDR3 DNA, CDR3 protein. The D gene is left open where the match is weak.

NA	TRBV6-1	TRBJ1-2	TGTGCCAGCAGTGTGGGAGCATGGGGTGGCTACACCTTC	CASSVGAWGGYTF
NA	TRBV28	TRBJ2-3	TGTGCCAGCAGTTTAGGCGGGAGCACAGATACGCAGTATTTT	CASSLGGSTDTQYF
TRBD1	TRBV6-1	TRBJ1-1	TGTGCCAGCAGATGGGGACAGTTGAACACTGAAGCTTTCTTT	CASRWGQLNTEAFF
TRBD1	TRBV29-1	TRBJ2-7	TGCAGCGCGAAGGGACAGAGCTCCTACGAGCAGTACTTC	CSAKGQSSYEQYF
TRBD1	TRBV4-1	TRBJ1-2	TGCGCCAGCAGCCACCCCACGAGGGACGGACAGGGAATCCACGGCTACACCTTC	CASSHPTRDGQGIHGYTF
TRBD2	TRBV15	TRBJ2-7	TGTGCCACCAGCAAGGGACTAGCGGGCAATACCTACGAGCAGTACTTC	CATSKGLAGNTYEQYF
NA	TRBV2	TRBJ2-2	TGTGCCAGCATTCGGACAGCGAACACCGGGGAGCTGTTTTTT	CASIRTANTGELFF
NA	TRBV30	TRBJ1-6	TGTGCCTGGAGTGTACTTAACGGTTATAATTCACCCCTCCACTTT	CAWSVLNGYNSPLHF
NA	TRBV13	TRBJ1-2	TGTGCCAGCAGCTTAGGACAGAACTATGGCTACACCTTC	CASSLGQNYGYTF
TRBD1	TRBV5-1	TRBJ1-4	TGCGCCAGCAGCCGGCGGACAGGGGGCGGAGGGTCTACTAATGAAAAACTGTTTTTT	CASSRRTGGGGSTNEKLFF